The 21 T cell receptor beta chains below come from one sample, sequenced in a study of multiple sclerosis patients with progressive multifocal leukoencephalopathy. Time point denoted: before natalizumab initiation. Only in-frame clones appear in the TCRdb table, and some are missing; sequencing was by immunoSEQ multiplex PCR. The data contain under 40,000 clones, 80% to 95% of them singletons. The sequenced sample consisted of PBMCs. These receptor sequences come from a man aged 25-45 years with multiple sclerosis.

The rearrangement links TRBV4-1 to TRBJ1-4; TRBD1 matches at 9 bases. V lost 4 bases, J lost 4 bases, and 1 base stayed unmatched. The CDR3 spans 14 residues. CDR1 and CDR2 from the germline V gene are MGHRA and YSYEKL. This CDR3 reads CASSLDRGNEKLFF. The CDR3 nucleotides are TGCGCCAGCAGCCTGGACAGGGGTAATGAAAAACTGTTTTTT.

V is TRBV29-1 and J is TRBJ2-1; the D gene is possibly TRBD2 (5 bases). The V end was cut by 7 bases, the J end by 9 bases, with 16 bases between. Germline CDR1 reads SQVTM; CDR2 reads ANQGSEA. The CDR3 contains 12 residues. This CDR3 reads CSGEYGWSEQFF. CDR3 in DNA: TGCAGCGGGGAGTATGGGTGGAGTGAGCAGTTCTTC.

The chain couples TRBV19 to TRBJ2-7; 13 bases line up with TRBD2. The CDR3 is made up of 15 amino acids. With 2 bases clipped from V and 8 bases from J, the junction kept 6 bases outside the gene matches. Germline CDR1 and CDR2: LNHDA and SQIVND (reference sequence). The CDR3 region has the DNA TGTGCCAGTAGTATACCCGGGACTAGCGGGACGAAGCAGTACTTC. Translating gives CASSIPGTSGTKQYF.

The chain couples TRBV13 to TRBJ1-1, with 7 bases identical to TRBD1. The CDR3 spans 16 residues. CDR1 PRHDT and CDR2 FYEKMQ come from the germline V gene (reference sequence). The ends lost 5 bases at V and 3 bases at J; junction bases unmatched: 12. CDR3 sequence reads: CASSPRGTEGDTEAFF. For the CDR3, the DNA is TGTGCCAGCAGCCCGAGGGGGACAGAAGGAGACACTGAAGCTTTCTTT.

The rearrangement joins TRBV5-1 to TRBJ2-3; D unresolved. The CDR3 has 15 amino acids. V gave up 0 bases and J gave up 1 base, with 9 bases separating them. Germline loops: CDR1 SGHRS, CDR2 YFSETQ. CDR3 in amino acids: CASSLDVARTDTQYF. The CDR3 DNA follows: TGCGCCAGCAGCTTGGATGTGGCCCGCACAGATACGCAGTATTTT.

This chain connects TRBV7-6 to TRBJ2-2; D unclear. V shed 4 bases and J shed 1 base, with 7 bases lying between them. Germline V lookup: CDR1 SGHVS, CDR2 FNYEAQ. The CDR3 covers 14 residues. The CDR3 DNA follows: TGTGCCAGCAGCTGGGAAGAGAACACCGGGGAGCTGTTTTTT. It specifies CASSWEENTGELFF.

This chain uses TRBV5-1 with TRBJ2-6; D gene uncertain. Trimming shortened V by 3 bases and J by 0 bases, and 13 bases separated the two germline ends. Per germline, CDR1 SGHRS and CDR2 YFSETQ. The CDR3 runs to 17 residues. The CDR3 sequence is CASSSSTSSSGANVLTF. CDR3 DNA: TGCGCCAGCAGCTCGTCCACCTCGAGCTCTGGGGCCAACGTCCTGACTTTC.

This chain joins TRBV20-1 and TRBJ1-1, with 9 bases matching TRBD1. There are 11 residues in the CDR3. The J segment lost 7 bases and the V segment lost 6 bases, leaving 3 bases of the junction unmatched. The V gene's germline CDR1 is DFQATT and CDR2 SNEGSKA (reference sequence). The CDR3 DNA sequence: TGCAGTGCCCGGACAGGGGTTGAAGCTTTCTTT. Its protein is CSARTGVEAFF.

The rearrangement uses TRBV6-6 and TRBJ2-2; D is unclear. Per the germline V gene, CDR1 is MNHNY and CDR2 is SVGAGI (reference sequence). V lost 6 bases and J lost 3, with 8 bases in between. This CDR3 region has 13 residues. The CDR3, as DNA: TGTGCCAGCAGCCAGAAGGACACCGGGGAGCTGTTTTTT. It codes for CASSQKDTGELFF.

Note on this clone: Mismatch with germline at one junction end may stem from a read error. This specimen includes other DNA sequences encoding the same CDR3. The CDR3 reads CASSRQGAYEQYF. The CDR3 DNA is TGTGCCAGCAGTAGACAGGGTGCCTACGAGCAGTACTTC. This chain links TRBV19 with TRBJ2-7; 7 nucleotides agree with TRBD1. Looked up from germline, CDR1 is LNHDA and CDR2 is SQIVND (reference sequence). The CDR3 is 13 residues long.

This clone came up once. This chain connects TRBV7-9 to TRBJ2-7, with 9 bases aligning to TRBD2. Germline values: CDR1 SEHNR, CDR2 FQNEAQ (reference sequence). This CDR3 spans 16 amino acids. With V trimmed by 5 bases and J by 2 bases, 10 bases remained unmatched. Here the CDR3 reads CASSASTSGPTYEQYV. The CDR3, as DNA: TGTGCCAGCAGCGCCTCAACTAGCGGGCCAACCTACGAGCAGTACGTC.

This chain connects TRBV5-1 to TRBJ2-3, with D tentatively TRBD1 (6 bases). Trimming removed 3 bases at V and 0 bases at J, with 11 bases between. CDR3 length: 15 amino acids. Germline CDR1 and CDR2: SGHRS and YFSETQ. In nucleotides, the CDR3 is TGCGCCAGCAGCTCCTGGACAGCGAGCACAGATACGCAGTATTTT. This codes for CASSSWTASTDTQYF.

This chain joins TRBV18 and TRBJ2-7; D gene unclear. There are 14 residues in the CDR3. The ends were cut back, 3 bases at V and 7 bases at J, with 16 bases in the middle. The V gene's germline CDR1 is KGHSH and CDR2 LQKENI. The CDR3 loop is CASSPRAIDGEQYV. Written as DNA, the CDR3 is TGTGCCAGCTCACCGCGTGCCATCGACGGGGAGCAGTACGTC.

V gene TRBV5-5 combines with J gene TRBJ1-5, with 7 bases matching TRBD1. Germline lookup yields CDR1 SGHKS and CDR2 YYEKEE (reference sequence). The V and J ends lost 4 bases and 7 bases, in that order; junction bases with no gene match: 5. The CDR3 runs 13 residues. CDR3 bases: TGTGCCAGCAGCCCTACAGGGGTACAGCCCCAGCATTTT. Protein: CASSPTGVQPQHF.

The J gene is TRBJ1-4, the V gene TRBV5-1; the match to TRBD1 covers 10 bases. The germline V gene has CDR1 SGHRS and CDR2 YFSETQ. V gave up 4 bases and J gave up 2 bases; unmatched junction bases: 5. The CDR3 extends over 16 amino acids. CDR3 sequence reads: CASSKDRGATNEKLFF. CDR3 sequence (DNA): TGCGCCAGCAGCAAGGACAGGGGGGCGACTAATGAAAAACTGTTTTTT.

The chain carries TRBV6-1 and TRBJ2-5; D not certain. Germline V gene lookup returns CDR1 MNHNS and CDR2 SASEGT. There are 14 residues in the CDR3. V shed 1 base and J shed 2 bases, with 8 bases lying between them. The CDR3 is CASSEGPQQETQYF. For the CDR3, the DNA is TGTGCCAGCAGTGAAGGGCCGCAGCAAGAGACCCAGTACTTC.

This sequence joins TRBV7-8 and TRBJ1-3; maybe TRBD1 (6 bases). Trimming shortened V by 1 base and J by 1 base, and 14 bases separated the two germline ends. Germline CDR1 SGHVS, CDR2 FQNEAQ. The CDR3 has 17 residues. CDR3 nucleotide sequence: TGTGCCAGCAGCTTAGTTGGGGGGGCGCCTTCTGGAAACACCATATATTTT. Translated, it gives CASSLVGGAPSGNTIYF.

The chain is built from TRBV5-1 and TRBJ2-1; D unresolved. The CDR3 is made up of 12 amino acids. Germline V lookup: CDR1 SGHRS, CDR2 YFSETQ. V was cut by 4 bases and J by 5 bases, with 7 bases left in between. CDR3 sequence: CASSSPHNEQFF. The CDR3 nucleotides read TGCGCCAGCAGCAGCCCTCACAATGAGCAGTTCTTC.

CDR3 in amino acids: CASSARQGPSYEQYF. The CDR3 nucleotides read TGTGCCAGCAGCGCGAGACAGGGCCCTTCCTACGAGCAGTACTTC. This chain joins TRBV9 and TRBJ2-7, with 7 bases matching TRBD1. Germline V CDR1 and CDR2: SGDLS, YYNGEE. Germline trimming cut 3 bases from V and 1 base from J; bases unmatched to any gene: 7. There are 15 residues in the CDR3.

In nucleotides, the CDR3 is TGTGCCAGCAAGGCAGGCCCTAGCAATCAGCCCCAGCATTTT. It is translated as CASKAGPSNQPQHF. This chain uses TRBV2 with TRBJ1-5; no clear D. This CDR3 is built from 14 residues. V was trimmed by 7 bases and J by 0 bases, leaving 10 bases between them. In germline, CDR1 is SNHLY, CDR2 FYNNEI. The full variable domain, with the rest looked up from reference TRBV2 and TRBJ1-5, is EPEVTQTPSHQVTQMGQEVILRCVPISNHLYFYWYRQILGQKVEFLVSFYNNEISEKSEIFDDQFSVERPDGSNFTLKIRSTKLEDSAMYFCASKAGPSNQPQHFGDGTRLSIL.

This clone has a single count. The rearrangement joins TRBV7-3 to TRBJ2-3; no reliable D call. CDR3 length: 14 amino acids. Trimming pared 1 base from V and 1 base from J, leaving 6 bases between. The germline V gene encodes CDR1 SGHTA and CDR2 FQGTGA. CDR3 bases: TGTGCCAGCAGCTTAATAGGGCGCACAGATACGCAGTATTTT. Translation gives CASSLIGRTDTQYF.